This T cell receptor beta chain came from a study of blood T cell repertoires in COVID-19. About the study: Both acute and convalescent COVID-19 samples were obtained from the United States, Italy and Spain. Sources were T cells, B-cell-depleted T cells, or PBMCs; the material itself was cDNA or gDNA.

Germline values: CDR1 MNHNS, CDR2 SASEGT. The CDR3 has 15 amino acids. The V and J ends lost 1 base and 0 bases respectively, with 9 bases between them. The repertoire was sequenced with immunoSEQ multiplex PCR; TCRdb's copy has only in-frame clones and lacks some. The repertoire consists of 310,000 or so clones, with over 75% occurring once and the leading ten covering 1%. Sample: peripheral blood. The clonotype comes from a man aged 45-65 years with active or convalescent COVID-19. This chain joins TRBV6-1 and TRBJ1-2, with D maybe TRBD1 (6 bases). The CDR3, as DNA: TGTGCCAGCAGTGAAGGACAGGCCCCTAACTATGGCTACACCTTC. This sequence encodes CASSEGQAPNYGYTF.